This TCR beta chain is from a study of molecular identifiers for immune sequencing clone quantification. This clonotype has more than one count but fewer than ten. Trimming cost V 0 bases and J 2 bases, with 12 bases left between them. The CDR3 consists of 16 residues. Per germline, CDR1 MNHEY and CDR2 SMNVEV (reference sequence). Using its own MiXCR run on the PCR reads, TCRdb lists one record per CDR3 protein. Here the sample spans 460,000 or so distinct CDR3 sequences, about 20% being singletons. The clonotype was recovered from a human donor in good health. Some libraries in this study had Jurkat cell RNA spiked in. The gene calls are TRBV27 and TRBJ2-3, with D perhaps matching TRBD2 (6 bases). Sequenced input: naive CD8+ T cells from blood, with Jurkat cell RNA spiked in. Subset given: FACS-sorted CD8+CD4-CCR7+CD45RA+ naive T cells. The CDR3 DNA is TGTGCCAGCAGTTTATCGGAGGGAGGACTCACAGATACGCAGTATTTT. Protein: CASSLSEGGLTDTQYF.